This record concerns one TCR beta chain sequence. The germline CDR1 and CDR2 sequences are SGHAT and FQNNGV. V lost 3 bases to trimming and J lost 2 bases, with 12 bases between them. CDR3 length: 15 amino acids. These data belong to a study of T-cell memory formation after mild COVID-19. TCRdb analysed the 5' RACE reads with MiXCR anew, one entry per CDR3 protein. Of about 290,000 distinct CDR3 sequences in the sample, more than 15% were seen once. The sequence came from a man between 18 and 29 years old who had mild COVID-19 (a few samples of this study predate the infection). Cell type and time point are not known. This rearrangement joins TRBV11-2 to TRBJ2-3; possibly TRBD2 for D (6 bases). The sample taken for sequencing was PBMCs or a T cell subset sorted from them (not recorded which). In DNA form, the CDR3 reads TGTGCCAGCAGCTTTGAGGGGACTTTCACAGATACGCAGTATTTT. Its protein is CASSFEGTFTDTQYF.